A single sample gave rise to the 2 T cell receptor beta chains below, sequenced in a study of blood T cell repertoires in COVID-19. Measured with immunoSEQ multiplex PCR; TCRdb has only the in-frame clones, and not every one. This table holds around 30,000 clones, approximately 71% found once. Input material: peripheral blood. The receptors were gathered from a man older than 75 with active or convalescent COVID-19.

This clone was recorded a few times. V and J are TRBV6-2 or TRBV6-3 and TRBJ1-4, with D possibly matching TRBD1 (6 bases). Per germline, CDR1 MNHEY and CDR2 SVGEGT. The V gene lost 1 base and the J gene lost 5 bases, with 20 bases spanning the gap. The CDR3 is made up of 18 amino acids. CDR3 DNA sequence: TGTGCCAGCAGTTACTTCCATCGAGGGGGTGTAAAGAATGAAAAACTGTTTTTT. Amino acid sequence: CASSYFHRGGVKNEKLFF.

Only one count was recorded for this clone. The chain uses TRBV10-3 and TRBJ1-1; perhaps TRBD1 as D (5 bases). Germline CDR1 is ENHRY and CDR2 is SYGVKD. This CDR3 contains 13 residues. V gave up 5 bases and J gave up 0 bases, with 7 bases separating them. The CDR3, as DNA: TGTGCCATCAGTCAGACAGTGAACACTGAAGCTTTCTTT. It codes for CAISQTVNTEAFF.